These 32 T cell receptor beta chains were all obtained from the same sample, sequenced in a study of blood T cell repertoires in COVID-19. Generated by immunoSEQ multiplex PCR, the TCRdb table keeps only in-frame clones and is missing some. This sample has 150,000 or so clones, with around 83% found just once. Sequencing was performed on peripheral blood. The receptors shown here come from a woman between 55 and 75 years old with COVID-19, enrolled during active disease.

The gene calls are TRBV7-6 and TRBJ2-5; 9 bases agree with TRBD2. Losses at the gene ends were 2 bases for V and 5 bases for J; bases not matched to a gene: 6. The CDR3 spans 15 residues. Germline V CDR1 and CDR2: SGHVS, FNYEAQ. The CDR3 sequence: CASSLPRLAVETQYF. CDR3 in DNA: TGTGCCAGCAGCTTACCCCGACTAGCGGTGGAGACCCAGTACTTC.

The chain joins TRBV5-6 to TRBJ1-5; TRBD1 aligns across 7 bases. The CDR3 is 14 amino acids. J was trimmed by 6 bases and V by 5 bases; bases with no gene match: 8. Germline V gene data show CDR1 as SGHDT and CDR2 as YYEEEE. The DNA of the CDR3 is TGTGCCAGCAGGCCAGGGGGACCAGGTCAGCCCCAGCATTTT. It codes for CASRPGGPGQPQHF.

J is TRBJ1-6 and V is TRBV18; 7 bases align to TRBD1. Germline V CDR1 and CDR2: KGHSH, LQKENI. The CDR3 contains 14 residues. V shed 3 bases and J 9 bases; nucleotides not matched to a gene: 5. This chain's CDR3 is CASSPKGGGSPLHF. The CDR3 region has the DNA TGTGCCAGCTCACCTAAAGGGGGCGGTTCACCCCTCCACTTT.

This rearrangement joins TRBV5-1 to TRBJ1-3; D gene uncertain. Germline CDR1 is SGHRS and CDR2 is YFSETQ. CDR3 length: 14 amino acids. V dropped 2 bases and J dropped 2 bases, with 8 bases sitting between them. CDR3 loop: CASSLGAAGNTIYF. CDR3 coding DNA: TGCGCCAGCAGCTTAGGAGCCGCTGGAAACACCATATATTTT.

The V and J genes are TRBV10-3 and TRBJ2-5, with TRBD2 matching 12 bases. This CDR3 region has 16 residues. V trimming: 6 bases; J trimming: 4 bases; junction bases outside the gene matches: 9. Germline V gives CDR1 ENHRY, CDR2 SYGVKD. The chain's CDR3 is CAISEFSSGGAETQYF. CDR3 nucleotide sequence: TGTGCCATCAGCGAATTCTCTAGCGGGGGGGCAGAGACCCAGTACTTC.

This clone was seen a single time. CDR3 sequence reads: CASTNEEGAGEQYV. The CDR3 DNA sequence: TGTGCCAGCACTAATGAAGAAGGGGCCGGGGAGCAGTACGTC. The rearrangement links TRBV2 to TRBJ2-7; tentative D call: TRBD1 (5 bases). This CDR3 has 14 residues. The germline gives CDR1 SNHLY, CDR2 FYNNEI. V dropped 7 bases and J dropped 7 bases, with 20 bases sitting between them.

The CDR3 region has the DNA TGTGCCAGCTCACCACCGGAGGGGGCGGGAGGCTACACCTTC. Its translation is CASSPPEGAGGYTF. This chain uses TRBV18 with TRBJ1-2; TRBD1 agrees at 7 bases. With 0 bases clipped from V and 8 bases from J, the junction kept 6 bases outside the gene matches. Germline CDR1 and CDR2: KGHSH and LQKENI. The CDR3 is made up of 14 amino acids.

The chain is built from TRBV25-1 and TRBJ1-2; 7 bases fit TRBD1. This CDR3 spans 13 amino acids. Trimming cost V 6 bases and J 6 bases; bases outside gene matches: 7. The germline V gene has CDR1 MGHDK and CDR2 SYGVNS. This CDR3 is CASRATGYHGYTF. Written as DNA, the CDR3 is TGTGCCAGCAGGGCGACAGGGTACCATGGCTACACCTTC.

This rearrangement joins TRBV29-1 to TRBJ2-5; D uncertain. This CDR3 comprises 11 residues. The V end was cut by 6 bases, the J end by 5 bases, with 10 bases between. Germline assignment: CDR1 SQVTM and CDR2 ANQGSEA. CDR3 in DNA: TGCAGCGTCACCCCCGGGGAGACCCAGTACTTC. Its protein is CSVTPGETQYF.

The chain recombines TRBV7-8 with TRBJ2-3, with 7 positions matching TRBD2. Looked up from germline, CDR1 is SGHVS and CDR2 is FQNEAQ. V lost 0 bases and J lost 0; bases outside the gene matches: 6. The CDR3 length is 17 residues. As DNA, the CDR3 is TGTGCCAGCAGCTTAGCGAGTAGCGGGTTTAGCACAGATACGCAGTATTTT. This codes for CASSLASSGFSTDTQYF.

The chain employs TRBV11-2 and TRBJ2-3; the D gene is possibly TRBD2 (6 bases). This CDR3 contains 16 residues. V was trimmed by 1 base and J by 1 base, leaving 12 bases between them. Germline V gene lookup returns CDR1 SGHAT and CDR2 FQNNGV. CDR3 in amino acids: CASSLGRGRGTDTQYF. CDR3 coding DNA: TGTGCCAGCAGCTTAGGGAGGGGACGTGGCACAGATACGCAGTATTTT.

To note about this clone: At the DNA level, this CDR3 is encoded by other sequences in the same sample as well. Here the CDR3 reads CASSETGGNQPQHF. In nucleotides, the CDR3 is TGTGCCAGTAGTGAGACTGGGGGGAATCAGCCCCAGCATTTT. The rearrangement links TRBV19 to TRBJ1-5; D is possibly TRBD1 (5 bases). The germline V gene has CDR1 LNHDA and CDR2 SQIVND (reference sequence). CDR3 length: 14 residues. V was trimmed by 5 bases and J by 4 bases, leaving 12 bases between them. Combining the CDR3 with reference TRBV19 and TRBJ1-5 gives the whole variable domain DGGITQSPKYLFRKEGQNVTLSCEQNLNHDAMYWYRQDPGQGLRLIYYSQIVNDFQKGDIAEGYSVSREKKESFPLTVTSAQKNPTAFYLCASSETGGNQPQHFGDGTRLSIL.

The V gene is TRBV5-1, the J gene TRBJ1-2; 9 bases match TRBD1. The CDR3 runs 15 residues. Germline V gene sequence: CDR1 SGHRS, CDR2 YFSETQ. Unmatched junction bases numbered 11, after V lost 4 bases and J lost 7 bases. DNA of the CDR3: TGCGCCAGCAGCCTAGATGGGACAGGGTCGGGTGGCTACACCTTC. Amino acids: CASSLDGTGSGGYTF. Looking up the rest from reference TRBV5-1 and TRBJ1-2 gives the full variable domain: KAGVTQTPRYLIKTRGQQVTLSCSPISGHRSVSWYQQTPGQGLQFLFEYFSETQRNKGNFPGRFSGRQFSNSRSEMNVSTLELGDSALYLCASSLDGTGSGGYTFGSGTRLTVV.

The gene calls are TRBV7-6 and TRBJ2-5, with unresolved D. The V end lost 1 base, the J end lost 4 bases, and 13 bases lay between the germline ends. This CDR3 spans 15 amino acids. Germline loops: CDR1 SGHVS, CDR2 FNYEAQ. The CDR3 coding sequence is TGTGCCAGCAGCTTAGAGAGGCAGCACGGAGAGACCCAGTACTTC. The encoded protein is CASSLERQHGETQYF.

This clone appeared a single time. The V and J genes are TRBV5-5 and TRBJ1-1; D possibly corresponds to TRBD1 (6 bases). The CDR3 totals 13 residues. Germline lookup yields CDR1 SGHKS and CDR2 YYEKEE (reference sequence). Trimming removed 4 bases at V and 4 bases at J, with 11 bases between. The CDR3 loop reads CASSGGELTEAFF. The DNA for the CDR3 is TGTGCCAGCAGCGGGGGCGAGCTCACTGAAGCTTTCTTT.

This clone was detected only once. The chain has TRBV6-4 and TRBJ1-6; weak D call: TRBD1 (6 bases). CDR1 is MRHNA and CDR2 is SNTAGT in the germline V gene. Trimming cost V 3 bases and J 9 bases, with 12 bases left between them. The CDR3 spans 14 residues. The CDR3 reads CASSEQGGGSPLHF. CDR3 nucleotides: TGTGCCAGCAGTGAACAGGGCGGTGGTTCACCCCTCCACTTT.

The V gene is TRBV12-5, the J gene TRBJ2-3, with a weak D call TRBD1 (6 bases). CDR1 is LGHNT and CDR2 is FRNRAP in the germline V gene. The CDR3 extends over 15 amino acids. V was trimmed by 1 base and J by 5 bases, leaving 13 bases between them. CDR3 bases: TGTGCTAGTGGTTTGGCTACAGGGTTTGGAGATACGCAGTATTTT. Amino acid sequence: CASGLATGFGDTQYF.

This rearrangement joins TRBV12-5 to TRBJ2-7, with D tentatively TRBD1 (6 bases). CDR3 length: 14 residues. With 0 bases removed from V and 3 bases from J, the gap between germline ends came to 9 bases. Germline V gives CDR1 LGHNT, CDR2 FRNRAP. The CDR3 sequence is CASGLVPDSYEQYV. In DNA, the CDR3 is TGTGCTAGTGGTTTGGTACCGGACAGCTACGAGCAGTACGTC.

This clone showed up just a few times. V usage is TRBV19 and J usage is TRBJ1-5, with TRBD1 identical over 7 bases. The CDR3 consists of 15 residues. CDR1 is LNHDA, CDR2 SQIVND, per germline (reference sequence). V dropped 6 bases and J dropped 2; count of bases not matched to a gene: 7. The CDR3 loop reads CASRLTGKGNQPQHF. CDR3 in DNA: TGTGCCAGTAGGCTGACAGGGAAGGGCAATCAGCCCCAGCATTTT.

Notes on this clone: Germline and junction disagree at one end, which may indicate a read error. V and J are TRBV29-1 and TRBJ1-3; perhaps TRBD1 as D (6 bases). There are 11 residues in the CDR3. Germline CDR1 reads SQVTM; CDR2 reads ANQGSEA. The CDR3 loop is CSVSTVPGQSF. Written as DNA, the CDR3 is TGCAGCGTCTCGACTGTACCGGGACAAAGTTTT.

This rearrangement joins TRBV6-2 or TRBV6-3 to TRBJ1-1; weak D call: TRBD1 (6 bases). Germline V lookup: CDR1 MNHEY, CDR2 SVGEGT. This CDR3 is 14 amino acids long. Trimming stripped 6 bases from V and 0 bases from J, with 11 bases between. This chain's CDR3 is CASSQQGLNTEAFF. The CDR3 DNA sequence: TGTGCCAGCAGCCAACAGGGTTTGAACACTGAAGCTTTCTTT.

This clone was observed a single time. The CDR3 protein is CASRAAGTGSYEQYF. The CDR3 bases are TGTGCCAGCAGAGCGGCCGGGACAGGGTCCTACGAGCAGTACTTC. This rearrangement joins TRBV28 to TRBJ2-7; 9 bases are shared with TRBD1. Germline V gives CDR1 MDHEN, CDR2 SYDVKM. V shed 6 bases, J shed 1 base, and the junction held 7 bases outside the gene matches. This CDR3 spans 15 amino acids.

The chain employs TRBV16 and TRBJ1-1; D ambiguous. The V and J ends lost 0 bases and 1 base respectively, with 6 bases between them. CDR1 and CDR2 from the germline V gene are KGHSY and FQNENV. This CDR3 has 14 amino acids. The CDR3 here is CASSQSRQNTEAFF. The CDR3, as DNA: TGTGCCAGCAGCCAATCCCGACAGAACACTGAAGCTTTCTTT. Using reference TRBV16 and TRBJ1-1 for the parts outside the CDR3, the full variable domain is GEEVAQTPKHLVRGEGQKAKLYCAPIKGHSYVFWYQQVLKNEFKFLISFQNENVFDETGMPKERFSAKCLPNSPCSLEIQATKLEDSAVYFCASSQSRQNTEAFFGQGTRLTVV.

The sample holds a few counts of this clone. This chain links TRBV7-9 with TRBJ1-4; D not resolved. CDR3 length: 14 amino acids. Trimming took 6 bases from V and 2 from J, leaving 10 bases between them. The germline gives CDR1 SEHNR, CDR2 FQNEAQ (reference sequence). This chain's CDR3 is CASRTRSTNEKLFF. In DNA form, the CDR3 reads TGTGCCAGCAGGACAAGAAGCACTAATGAAAAACTGTTTTTT. The full variable domain, completed using reference TRBV7-9 and TRBJ1-4, is DTGVSQNPRHKITKRGQNVTFRCDPISEHNRLYWYRQTLGQGPEFLTYFQNEAQLEKSRLLSDRFSAERPKGSFSTLEIQRTEQGDSAMYLCASRTRSTNEKLFFGSGTQLSVL.

J is TRBJ2-6 and V is TRBV6-1, with D perhaps matching TRBD2 (5 bases). The CDR3 runs to 16 residues. Between the trimmed V and J ends, which lost 4 bases and 2 bases, there was a span of 12 bases. The germline CDR1 and CDR2 sequences are MNHNS and SASEGT. This CDR3 is CASSAGRETGANVLTF. DNA for the CDR3: TGTGCCAGCAGTGCTGGAAGGGAGACTGGGGCCAACGTCCTGACTTTC.

There are many counts of this clone. This chain uses TRBV7-8 with TRBJ1-6; TRBD1 might be the D (6 bases). CDR1 SGHVS and CDR2 FQNEAQ come from the germline V gene. V lost 2 bases to trimming and J lost 0 bases, with 17 bases between them. This CDR3 is built from 19 residues. CDR3 coding DNA: TGTGCCAGCAGCTTATTTACAGGGATAGAGGGCTCCTATAATTCACCCCTCCACTTT. This gives the protein CASSLFTGIEGSYNSPLHF.

This clone appeared a single time. The sample holds other DNA sequences that translate to the same CDR3. The chain carries TRBV7-8 and TRBJ2-2; D unclear. This CDR3 contains 13 residues. V was trimmed by 0 bases and J by 5 bases, leaving 4 bases between them. The germline CDR1 and CDR2 sequences are SGHVS and FQNEAQ. CDR3 in amino acids: CASSLARTGELFF. In nucleotides, the CDR3 is TGTGCCAGCAGCTTAGCGCGGACCGGGGAGCTGTTTTTT. The variable domain in full, completed from reference TRBV7-8 and TRBJ2-2, reads GAGVSQSPRYKVAKRGQDVALRCDPISGHVSLFWYQQALGQGPEFLTYFQNEAQLDKSGLPSDRFFAERPEGSVSTLKIQRTQQEDSAVYLCASSLARTGELFFGEGSRLTVL.

This clone was counted a few times. The chain couples TRBV6-5 to TRBJ2-5; D possibly corresponds to TRBD1 (5 bases). From germline, CDR1 is MNHEY and CDR2 SVGAGI. CDR3 size: 13 residues. Trimming took off 2 bases at V and 4 bases at J, with 8 bases between the two ends. This chain's CDR3 is CASSYPQGETQYF. CDR3 nucleotides: TGTGCCAGCAGTTACCCCCAGGGAGAGACCCAGTACTTC.

The J gene is TRBJ2-1, the V gene TRBV6-6; 10 bases are a match to TRBD2. This CDR3 has 15 amino acids. V was pared by 4 bases and J by 9 bases, with 9 bases of the junction left unmatched. Looked up from germline, CDR1 is MNHNY and CDR2 is SVGAGI (reference sequence). CDR3 DNA sequence: TGTGCCAGCAGTTCGTCCGGGACTAGCGAGACTGAGCAGTTCTTC. This codes for CASSSSGTSETEQFF.

This chain links TRBV4-2 with TRBJ1-2; D uncertain. The CDR3 sequence is 16 residues long. Trimming cost V 4 bases and J 2 bases, with 17 bases left between them. Germline V gene lookup returns CDR1 LGHNA and CDR2 YNFKEQ. The CDR3 region is CASSLEGRRANYGYTF. The CDR3 coding sequence is TGTGCCAGCAGCCTAGAGGGTCGGAGGGCGAACTATGGCTACACCTTC.

The chain has TRBV7-9 and TRBJ2-1; no clear D gene. The V and J ends lost 4 bases and 2 bases respectively, with 15 bases between them. The CDR3 is 16 residues long. Germline assignment: CDR1 SEHNR and CDR2 FQNEAQ (reference sequence). The CDR3 DNA reads TGTGCCAGCAGCTCATACAGAAAAATTACCTACAATGAGCAGTTCTTC. Translated: CASSSYRKITYNEQFF.

CDR3 protein: CAGGSFYGYTF. The CDR3 DNA sequence: TGTGCCGGAGGGTCTTTCTATGGCTACACCTTC. This chain joins TRBV30 and TRBJ1-2, with D hard to call. V gave up 8 bases and J gave up 4 bases, with 11 bases separating them. Germline V CDR1 and CDR2: GTSNPN, SVGIG (reference sequence). This CDR3 has 11 residues.